This T cell receptor beta chain is from a study of blood T cell repertoires in COVID-19. This clone showed up just once. The CDR3 covers 18 residues. Germline V gene lookup returns CDR1 MNHEY and CDR2 SMNVEV (reference sequence). J was trimmed by 1 base and V by 2 bases; bases with no gene match: 8. Method: immunoSEQ multiplex PCR; TCRdb's copy keeps in-frame clones and lacks some. The table lists roughly 40,000 clones, about 85% of them singletons, with around 20% in the top ten. The receptor was derived from a man aged 50-59 years in a cohort sampled during active COVID-19. The chain couples TRBV27 to TRBJ2-1; 10 positions match TRBD2. Sequencing used peripheral blood. Written as DNA, the CDR3 is TGTGCCAGCAGTTTAACCGGCAGCGGGAGGGCTTCCTACAATGAGCAGTTCTTC. Its translation: CASSLTGSGRASYNEQFF.